This T cell receptor (beta chain) emerged from a study of control samples from healthy donors and cancer patients. Generated by immunoSEQ multiplex PCR, the TCRdb table keeps only in-frame clones and is missing some. The table has 170,000 or so clones, around 90% seen once; the top ten hold 1.4%. Germline CDR1 is SGHRS and CDR2 is YFSETQ. The junction had 10 bases not matched to a gene; V was cut back by 5 bases and J by 0 bases. The CDR3 is made up of 17 amino acids. Sequenced input: blood. The origin of this receptor is a woman aged 50 to 60 in good health. The chain couples TRBV5-1 to TRBJ2-3, with 9 bases fitting TRBD1. The CDR3 DNA reads as TGCGCCAGCAGTTTACAGGGGGCAGAGATTAGCACAGATACGCAGTATTTT. Its translation is CASSLQGAEISTDTQYF.